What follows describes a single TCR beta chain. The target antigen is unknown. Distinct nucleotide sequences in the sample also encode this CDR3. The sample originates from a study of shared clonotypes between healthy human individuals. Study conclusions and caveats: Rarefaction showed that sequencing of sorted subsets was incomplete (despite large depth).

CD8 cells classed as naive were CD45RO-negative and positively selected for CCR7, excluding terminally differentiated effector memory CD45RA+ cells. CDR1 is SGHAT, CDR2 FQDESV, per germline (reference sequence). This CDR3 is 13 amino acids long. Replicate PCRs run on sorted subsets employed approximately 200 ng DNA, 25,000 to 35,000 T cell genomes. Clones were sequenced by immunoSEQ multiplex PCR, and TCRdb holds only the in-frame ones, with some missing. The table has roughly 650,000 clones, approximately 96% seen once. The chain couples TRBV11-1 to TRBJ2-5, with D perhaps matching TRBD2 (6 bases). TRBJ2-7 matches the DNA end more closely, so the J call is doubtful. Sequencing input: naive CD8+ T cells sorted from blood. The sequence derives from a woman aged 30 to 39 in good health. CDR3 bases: TGTGCCAGCAGCTTCGGGAGCTCCTACGAGCAGTACTTC. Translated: CASSFGSSYEQYF.